The source of this T cell receptor beta chain is a study of tumor-infiltrating lymphocytes in glioblastoma multiforme (dated by TCRdb to the late 2010s). Regarding the research as a whole: Whether intratumoral genomic heterogeneity fosters TIL diversity was tested through joint investigation of somatic mutations, TIL diversity and immune response activity.

Using a modified ARM-PCR protocol with multiple V-beta primers and a C-beta primer, the team built TCRB libraries from RNA through three nested multiplex PCR rounds. Starting from 0.5 ug of total RNA, TCRB-specific cDNA was synthesized using ProtoScript II Reverse Transcriptase and a C-beta primer. The description of the TCRB libraries did not include any unique molecular identifiers. In the third PCR, barcodes and adapters were added over about 25 cycles with Deep VentR (exo-) polymerase, after which 250-500 bp bands were gel purified. An Illumina HiSeq 2500 was used to sequence the TCRB libraries with 250 bp paired-end reads. Processing in the source paper ran as follows. Reads were cleaned with Trimmomatic, merged with FLASH, assigned V, D and J segments with MiGEC, and analyzed with VDJtools. Repertoire diversity was quantified with the Shannon-Wiener diversity index calculated using VDJtools. Using fastp at Q25 and MiXCR, TCRdb reprocessed the public reads and kept productive beta chains. Identical CDR3 proteins give one entry, which carries the most common genes and DNA. The V and J calls here are based on TCRdb, not the publication. The sample table holds over 8,000 distinct CDR3 sequences, of which around three quarters were seen once. The top ten clonotypes cover about half of the sample.

The investigation overall reported the following: The authors noted that sorting T cells into functional subsets, which was not done in the study, would be a future improvement. RNA-based TCR sequencing may distort clone frequencies because T cells carry unequal numbers of TCR transcripts. Generalizability was limited because only one glioblastoma patient was included in the TCR and somatic mutation analysis.

Concerning this clonotype itself: Its cognate antigen has yet to be identified. No base-level quality is on record; no much larger clone is a single base apart.

For each of the roughly 11 tumor samples, the AllPrep DNA/RNA mini kit was used to purify genomic DNA and total RNA simultaneously. All RNA had OD 260/280 ratios above 1.9 and RNA integrity numbers above 6.5. CDR1 SGHNT and CDR2 YENEEA are derived from the germline V gene. There are 18 amino acids in the CDR3, from cysteine to phenylalanine inclusive. Only the CDR3 part of the read is kept: 54 bases, read in frame from the first base. For this chain, trimming is 5 bases at the V end and 9 bases at the J end, and the number of junction bases without a gene match is 20. Specimen: brain tumor tissue. The sequence was collected from a male donor with glioblastoma. Recombination linked TRBV11-3 to TRBJ2-2, with 8 junctional bases fitting TRBD2. The bases read TGTGCCAGCAGCATCACCTCCAGACCAGCGGGAGAAACCAGGGAGCTGTTTTTT. Protein translation: CASSITSRPAGETRELFF.